This entry lists 15 T cell receptor beta chains sequenced from one sample in a study of blood T cell repertoires in COVID-19. Libraries were prepared by immunoSEQ multiplex PCR; TCRdb keeps only in-frame clonotypes and omits some of them. This sample has fewer than 300,000 clones, with around 78% found just once. The specimen sequenced was peripheral blood. All receptors come from a woman aged 70-85 years with active or convalescent COVID-19.

The gene calls are TRBV5-4 and TRBJ2-3, with TRBD2 matching 9 bases. CDR1 and CDR2 from the germline V gene are SGHNT and YYREEE (reference sequence). This CDR3 is 16 amino acids long. The V and J ends lost 4 bases and 0 bases, in that order; junction bases with no gene match: 6. The CDR3, as DNA: TGTGCCAGCAGCCCGGGGACTAGCTGGAGCACAGATACGCAGTATTTT. Residues: CASSPGTSWSTDTQYF.

CDR3 protein: CASSRTGTQETQYF. The CDR3 DNA reads TGTGCCAGCAGCAGGACAGGTACCCAAGAGACCCAGTACTTC. The chain has TRBV7-2 and TRBJ2-5; 7 bases map to TRBD1. With V trimmed by 5 bases and J by 1 base, 4 bases remained unmatched. CDR3 size: 14 residues. The germline CDR1 and CDR2 sequences are SGHTA and FQGNSA. The whole variable domain, remainder taken from reference TRBV7-2 and TRBJ2-5, is GAGVSQSPSNKVTEKGKDVELRCDPISGHTALYWYRQSLGQGLEFLIYFQGNSAPDKSGLPSDRFSAERTGGSVSTLTIQRTQQEDSAVYLCASSRTGTQETQYFGPGTRLLVL.

The V and J genes are TRBV5-1 and TRBJ2-1; 13 positions agree with TRBD2. This CDR3 contains 15 residues. J was trimmed by 10 bases and V by 2 bases; bases with no gene match: 6. The germline V gene encodes CDR1 SGHRS and CDR2 YFSETQ. CDR3 amino acids: CASSLGLAGDPEQFF. CDR3 DNA sequence: TGCGCCAGCAGCTTAGGACTAGCGGGAGACCCAGAGCAGTTCTTC.

The J gene is TRBJ2-5, the V gene TRBV5-1; D unresolved. Germline lookup yields CDR1 SGHRS and CDR2 YFSETQ. Trimming removed 5 bases from V and 5 bases from J, with 16 bases in between. This CDR3 comprises 14 residues. CDR3: CASRVALERETQYF. Here the CDR3 DNA reads TGCGCCAGCAGGGTCGCGTTAGAGCGTGAGACCCAGTACTTC.

The V gene is TRBV7-9, the J gene TRBJ1-2, with 7 bases aligning to TRBD1. Trimming at V came to 4 bases and at J to 6 bases, leaving 11 bases not matched to a gene. This CDR3 contains 15 residues. Germline CDR1 and CDR2: SEHNR and FQNEAQ (reference sequence). The CDR3 nucleotides are TGTGCCAGCAGCTCATATATCACAGGGGTCGATGGCTACACCTTC. Its protein is CASSSYITGVDGYTF.

V gene TRBV5-1 combines with J gene TRBJ2-7; 9 bases match TRBD2. This CDR3 is built from 15 residues. Germline values: CDR1 SGHRS, CDR2 YFSETQ. V was clipped by 4 bases and J by 5 bases; unmatched bases: 10. The CDR3 sequence is CASSKRRLADNEQYF. CDR3 coding DNA: TGCGCCAGCAGCAAAAGGAGACTAGCGGATAACGAGCAGTACTTC.

The chain joins TRBV5-4 to TRBJ1-1; D is ambiguous. This CDR3 is 13 amino acids long. V was clipped by 1 base and J by 2 bases, with 6 bases between them. CDR1 and CDR2 (germline): SGHNT, YYREEE (reference sequence). The CDR3 protein is CASSLRQNTEAFF. The DNA for the CDR3 is TGTGCCAGCAGCTTGAGACAAAACACTGAAGCTTTCTTT. Looking up the rest from reference TRBV5-4 and TRBJ1-1 gives the full variable domain: ETGVTQSPTHLIKTRGQQVTLRCSSQSGHNTVSWYQQALGQGPQFIFQYYREEENGRGNFPPRFSGLQFPNYSSELNVNALELDDSALYLCASSLRQNTEAFFGQGTRLTVV.

The chain employs TRBV5-1 and TRBJ2-7; TRBD2 matches 8 bases. Germline V gene sequence: CDR1 SGHRS, CDR2 YFSETQ. Trimming removed 4 bases from V and 2 bases from J; junction bases left unmatched: 8. The CDR3 runs 15 residues. CDR3 nucleotides: TGCGCCAGCAGCCCAGCAGCGGGAGAGACCTACGAGCAGTACTTC. Residues: CASSPAAGETYEQYF.

CDR3 residues: CASSIDPRGTEAFF. CDR3 DNA: TGTGCCAGTAGTATAGACCCCCGGGGCACTGAAGCTTTCTTT. V gene TRBV19 combines with J gene TRBJ1-1; unclear D gene. The CDR3 covers 14 residues. Trimming left V 0 bases short and J 4 bases short, with 9 bases between. Germline CDR1 LNHDA, CDR2 SQIVND (reference sequence).

This chain joins TRBV5-1 and TRBJ1-3; D is unresolved. The V end lost 4 bases, the J end lost 0 bases, and 17 bases lay between the germline ends. Germline values: CDR1 SGHRS, CDR2 YFSETQ. This CDR3 is built from 17 residues. The CDR3 coding sequence is TGCGCCAGCAGCCAGCTAGGCGGGCGATACTCTGGAAACACCATATATTTT. This gives the protein CASSQLGGRYSGNTIYF.

This sequence joins TRBV5-4 and TRBJ2-3; 8 positions agree with TRBD2. After removal of 3 bases from V and 5 bases from J, the junction contained 14 bases not matched to a gene. CDR3 length equals 17 residues. Germline V lookup: CDR1 SGHNT, CDR2 YYREEE (reference sequence). This chain's CDR3 is CASSSKREAGGGDTQYF. The CDR3, as DNA: TGTGCCAGCAGCTCCAAGAGGGAGGCGGGGGGCGGAGATACGCAGTATTTT.

The chain couples TRBV29-1 to TRBJ2-2; 16 nucleotides agree with TRBD2. CDR1 and CDR2 from the germline V gene are SQVTM and ANQGSEA. J was trimmed by 4 bases and V by 6 bases; bases with no gene match: 5. The CDR3 runs 16 residues. CDR3 amino acids: CSVSGLAGGPTGELFF. The CDR3 DNA follows: TGCAGCGTCTCGGGACTAGCGGGAGGGCCCACCGGGGAGCTGTTTTTT.

The chain carries TRBV3-1 (or the pseudogene TRBV3-2) and TRBJ2-2; 8 bases align to TRBD1. The trim removed 1 base at V and 7 bases at J, leaving 8 bases unmatched. Germline CDR1 is LGHDT and CDR2 is YNNKEL (reference sequence). The CDR3 totals 16 residues. This CDR3 reads CASSQGYGQGIGELFF. The CDR3 region has the DNA TGTGCCAGCAGCCAAGGATATGGACAGGGCATCGGGGAGCTGTTTTTT.

This clone occurred once. The V and J genes are TRBV4-2 and TRBJ1-2; the D gene is possibly TRBD1 (6 bases). The germline CDR1 and CDR2 sequences are LGHNA and YNFKEQ. The CDR3 contains 14 residues. Trimming removed 3 bases at V and 8 bases at J, with 16 bases between. The CDR3 bases are TGTGCCAGCAGCCAGTCCAGGGGCCAGGACGGCTACACCTTC. This codes for CASSQSRGQDGYTF.

This clone turned up a few times. The V and J genes are TRBV7-2 and TRBJ2-7, with a tentative D call TRBD2 (5 bases). Trimming removed 3 bases at V and 0 bases at J, with 12 bases between. The V gene's germline CDR1 is SGHTA and CDR2 FQGNSA. The CDR3 has 15 residues. The CDR3 DNA reads as TGTGCCAGCAGCTTTAGTTCGGGGAGCTCCTACGAGCAGTACTTC. It is translated as CASSFSSGSSYEQYF.